This TCR beta chain was sequenced for a study of blood T cell repertoires in COVID-19. Study as a whole: Acute and convalescent COVID-19 samples came from the United States, Italy and Spain. T cells, B-cell-depleted T cells, or PBMCs provided the cDNA or gDNA that served as material.

Original processing notes: From reference gene primer amplification, estimates of nucleated cell counts were derived. Sequencing was performed with immunoSEQ multiplex PCR; in TCRdb, only in-frame clones are kept and a portion is missing. D and trimming come from the DNA, and the V and J calls and clone size come from that table. The table shows roughly 100,000 clones, with roughly 90% occurring only once. This CDR3 is 14 amino acids long. Germline V gives CDR1 SGHRS, CDR2 YFSETQ. Trimming pared 6 bases from V and 1 base from J, leaving 12 bases between. The sequencing sample was made of peripheral blood. The receptor was derived from a human donor in a cohort sampled during active COVID-19. This chain connects TRBV5-1 to TRBJ2-3, with D possibly being TRBD2 (6 bases). The CDR3 region has the DNA TGCGCCAGCACACAGCGGGCAGGCACAGATACGCAGTATTTT. Its translation: CASTQRAGTDTQYF. Together with reference TRBV5-1 and TRBJ2-3, the CDR3 gives the full variable domain: KAGVTQTPRYLIKTRGQQVTLSCSPISGHRSVSWYQQTPGQGLQFLFEYFSETQRNKGNFPGRFSGRQFSNSRSEMNVSTLELGDSALYLCASTQRAGTDTQYFGPGTRLTVL.